These T cell receptor beta chains were read from a single sample in a study of T cell responses to AZD1222 COVID-19 vaccine. Method: immunoSEQ multiplex PCR; TCRdb's copy keeps in-frame clones and lacks some. Found here are 55,000 to 75,000 clones, around 85% of them singletons; the top ten hold about a fifth. Sample: peripheral blood, taken on day 0 of AZD1222 vaccination. These receptors came from an adult in good health. CDR3s include the opening cysteine and the closing phenylalanine or tryptophan. The D gene is left open where the match is weak. The size entry is marked missing in some rows and otherwise reads once, few, many or a size class.

size: NA; V: TRBV7-2; J: TRBJ1-2; D: NA; CDR3: CASSFYGGDGYTF; DNA: TGTGCCAGCAGCTTCTACGGGGGCGATGGCTACACCTTC
size: NA; V: TRBV5-4; J: TRBJ1-3; D: TRBD1; CDR3: CASSRGQTEGNTIYF; DNA: TGTGCCAGCAGCCGGGGACAGACTGAAGGAAACACCATATATTTT
size: once; V: TRBV11-3; J: TRBJ2-3; D: NA; CDR3: CASSFGGTAGDTQYF; DNA: TGTGCCAGCAGTTTCGGAGGGACTGCTGGGGATACGCAGTATTTT
size: NA; V: TRBV10-1; J: TRBJ2-5; D: NA; CDR3: CASSESGVETQYF; DNA: TGCGCCAGCAGTGAGTCAGGGGTCGAGACCCAGTACTTC
size: NA; V: TRBV5-1; J: TRBJ1-1; D: NA; CDR3: CASSLRGMNTEAFF; DNA: TGCGCCAGCAGCTTGCGGGGTATGAACACTGAAGCTTTCTTT
size: NA; V: TRBV11-2; J: TRBJ1-2; D: NA; CDR3: CASSLLGTPNYGYTF; DNA: TGTGCCAGCAGCTTATTAGGGACCCCTAACTATGGCTACACCTTC
size: NA; V: TRBV18; J: TRBJ2-7; D: NA; CDR3: CASSPGPSYEQYF; DNA: TGTGCCAGCTCACCGGGGCCTTCCTACGAGCAGTACTTC
size: NA; V: TRBV5-1; J: TRBJ1-1; D: NA; CDR3: CASRNNENTEAFF; DNA: TGCGCCAGCAGAAATAACGAGAACACTGAAGCTTTCTTT
size: NA; V: TRBV6-6; J: TRBJ1-2; D: NA; CDR3: CASSSGNYGYTF; DNA: TGTGCCAGCAGTTCCGGGAACTATGGCTACACCTTC
size: NA; V: TRBV5-5; J: TRBJ2-7; D: NA; CDR3: CASSYSTLEQYF; DNA: TGTGCCAGCAGCTACAGTACTCTCGAGCAGTACTTC
size: NA; V: TRBV3-1/TRBV3-2; J: TRBJ1-6; D: NA; CDR3: CASSAGPGNSPLHF; DNA: TGTGCCAGCAGCGCCGGCCCTGGAAATTCACCCCTCCACTTT
size: NA; V: TRBV18; J: TRBJ1-2; D: NA; CDR3: CASSFELQSGDGYTF; DNA: TGTGCCAGCTCCTTCGAGCTTCAAAGTGGGGATGGCTACACCTTC
size: NA; V: TRBV21-1; J: TRBJ1-5; D: NA; CDR3: CASPYGVQGRAQPQHF; DNA: TGTGCCAGCCCCTACGGGGTACAGGGTAGAGCTCAGCCCCAGCATTTT
size: NA; V: TRBV7-9; J: TRBJ1-1; D: NA; CDR3: CASSLKGAEAFF; DNA: TGTGCCAGCAGCTTAAAGGGGGCTGAAGCTTTCTTT
size: NA; V: TRBV10-2; J: TRBJ2-1; D: NA; CDR3: CASTLNYNEQFF; DNA: TGCGCCAGCACTCTAAATTACAATGAGCAGTTCTTC
size: NA; V: TRBV4-1; J: TRBJ1-2; D: NA; CDR3: CASGQDNRVNGYTF; DNA: TGCGCCAGCGGCCAAGATAACAGGGTAAATGGCTACACCTTC
size: once; V: TRBV10-3; J: TRBJ2-2; D: NA; CDR3: CAISNTGELFF; DNA: TGTGCCATCAGCAACACCGGGGAGCTGTTTTTT
size: few; V: TRBV30; J: TRBJ2-3; D: TRBD2; CDR3: CAWVSGASGPSTDTQYF; DNA: TGTGCCTGGGTCTCGGGGGCTAGCGGGCCGAGCACAGATACGCAGTATTTT
size: NA; V: TRBV20-1; J: TRBJ1-4; D: NA; CDR3: CSASDRNNEKLFF; DNA: TGCAGTGCCAGTGACAGAAACAATGAAAAACTGTTTTTT
size: NA; V: TRBV5-1; J: TRBJ2-7; D: NA; CDR3: CASSVDRGREQYF; DNA: TGCGCCAGCAGCGTGGATAGGGGGAGGGAGCAGTACTTC
size: NA; V: TRBV12-5; J: TRBJ2-1; D: NA; CDR3: CASGFGQVYNEQFF; DNA: TGTGCTAGTGGTTTCGGCCAGGTCTACAATGAGCAGTTCTTC
size: NA; V: TRBV4-1; J: TRBJ1-6; D: TRBD1; CDR3: CASSQGPGQGLGALHF; DNA: TGCGCCAGCAGCCAAGGGCCCGGACAGGGCCTCGGGGCCCTCCACTTT
size: NA; V: TRBV2; J: TRBJ1-5; D: NA; CDR3: CASNLQGRDQPQHF; DNA: TGTGCCAGCAACCTACAGGGAAGAGATCAGCCCCAGCATTTT
size: NA; V: TRBV11-3; J: TRBJ2-3; D: NA; CDR3: CASSQMRGREDTQYF; DNA: TGTGCCAGCAGCCAGATGAGGGGTAGGGAAGATACGCAGTATTTT
size: NA; V: TRBV3-1/TRBV3-2; J: TRBJ2-1; D: NA; CDR3: CASSPQTGMRGGEQFF; DNA: TGTGCCAGCAGCCCCCAGACGGGGATGAGGGGGGGTGAGCAGTTCTTC
size: NA; V: TRBV7-8; J: TRBJ2-2; D: NA; CDR3: CASLNLGQVNTGELFF; DNA: TGTGCCAGCTTAAACCTGGGACAAGTGAACACCGGGGAGCTGTTTTTT
size: NA; V: TRBV6-5; J: TRBJ2-7; D: NA; CDR3: CASSIQVAPNEQYF; DNA: TGTGCCAGCTCCATTCAGGTAGCCCCCAACGAGCAGTACTTC
size: once; V: TRBV29-1; J: TRBJ2-2; D: TRBD2; CDR3: CSVAREYWGGELFF; DNA: TGCAGCGTGGCGCGGGAGTATTGGGGCGGGGAGCTGTTTTTT
size: NA; V: TRBV2; J: TRBJ2-2; D: TRBD1; CDR3: CASSVTGYTGELFF; DNA: TGTGCCAGCAGTGTGACAGGGTACACCGGGGAGCTGTTTTTT
size: NA; V: TRBV21-1; J: TRBJ1-4; D: NA; CDR3: CASSPRWGVNEKLFF; DNA: TGTGCCAGCAGCCCCCGTTGGGGGGTAAATGAAAAACTGTTTTTT
size: NA; V: TRBV12-3/TRBV12-4; J: TRBJ1-2; D: NA; CDR3: CASSKGQSLGYTF; DNA: TGTGCCAGCAGCAAGGGACAATCCCTTGGCTACACCTTC
size: NA; V: TRBV24-1; J: TRBJ2-4; D: NA; CDR3: CATSDPTENIQYF; DNA: TGTGCCACCAGTGACCCGACAGAAAACATTCAGTACTTC
size: NA; V: TRBV2; J: TRBJ2-7; D: NA; CDR3: CASSFDGYEQYF; DNA: TGTGCCAGCAGTTTCGACGGATACGAGCAGTACTTC
size: NA; V: TRBV12-5; J: TRBJ2-7; D: TRBD1; CDR3: CASGLRAGGGYEQYF; DNA: TGTGCTAGTGGTTTGCGTGCAGGGGGCGGGTACGAGCAGTACTTC
size: NA; V: TRBV7-8; J: TRBJ1-5; D: NA; CDR3: CASSLHSDQPQHF; DNA: TGTGCCAGCAGCTTACACAGTGATCAGCCCCAGCATTTT
size: NA; V: TRBV3-1/TRBV3-2; J: TRBJ2-1; D: NA; CDR3: CASSGLDNEQFF; DNA: TGTGCCAGCAGCGGGCTAGACAATGAGCAGTTCTTC
size: NA; V: TRBV18; J: TRBJ2-7; D: TRBD1; CDR3: CASSPGDSPLYEQYF; DNA: TGTGCCAGCTCACCCGGGGACAGCCCTCTCTACGAGCAGTACTTC
size: NA; V: TRBV6-1; J: TRBJ2-1; D: NA; CDR3: CASSEVGGNRRNEQFF; DNA: TGTGCCAGCAGTGAAGTGGGCGGTAATAGGCGCAATGAGCAGTTCTTC
size: NA; V: TRBV7-9; J: TRBJ2-3; D: TRBD1; CDR3: CASSPDRRGDTQYF; DNA: TGTGCCAGCAGCCCGGACAGGCGTGGAGATACGCAGTATTTT
size: NA; V: TRBV30; J: TRBJ2-1; D: TRBD2; CDR3: CAWGGTSGSSEQFF; DNA: TGTGCCTGGGGAGGAACTAGCGGGAGTTCTGAGCAGTTCTTC
size: NA; V: TRBV2; J: TRBJ2-3; D: NA; CDR3: CASRGRLSTDTQYF; DNA: TGTGCCAGCAGGGGCAGGTTAAGCACAGATACGCAGTATTTT
size: NA; V: TRBV5-4; J: TRBJ1-2; D: NA; CDR3: CASSLGGSWTSNYGYTF; DNA: TGTGCCAGCAGCTTGGGAGGCTCTTGGACGAGTAACTATGGCTACACCTTC